This T cell receptor (beta chain) was identified during a study of early T cells in non-severe SARS-CoV-2 infection. Across the whole study: Bulk RNA isolated from unsorted whole blood underwent sequencing; chains were not paired.

The library protocol tagged individual cDNA molecules with unique molecular identifiers. TCRdb used MiXCR to reprocess the 5' RACE reads, holding one entry per CDR3 protein. This sample has more than 65,000 distinct CDR3 sequences, with roughly 15% found just once. The V end lost 9 bases, the J end lost 0 bases, and 18 bases lay between the germline ends. Germline CDR1 SGDLS, CDR2 YYNGEE. The CDR3 sequence is 15 residues long. Points from the study as a whole: Lookups in VDJdb leaned toward anti-spike CD8 responses and missed private and CD4 specificities.

About this clonotype: Antigen specificity is unknown. Here the CDR3 omits its conserved ending phenylalanine or tryptophan, so a read error is the likely source.

Sequencing was carried out using whole blood. V usage is TRBV9 and J usage is TRBJ1-2; D call uncertain. This sequence originates from an adult who was a healthcare worker with PCR-confirmed SARS-CoV-2 infection or an uninfected control (not recorded which). CDR3 in DNA: TGTGCCAACAACGTGGAAGGAGTGCCTAACTATGGCTACACCTCC. Amino acids: CANNVEGVPNYGYTS.